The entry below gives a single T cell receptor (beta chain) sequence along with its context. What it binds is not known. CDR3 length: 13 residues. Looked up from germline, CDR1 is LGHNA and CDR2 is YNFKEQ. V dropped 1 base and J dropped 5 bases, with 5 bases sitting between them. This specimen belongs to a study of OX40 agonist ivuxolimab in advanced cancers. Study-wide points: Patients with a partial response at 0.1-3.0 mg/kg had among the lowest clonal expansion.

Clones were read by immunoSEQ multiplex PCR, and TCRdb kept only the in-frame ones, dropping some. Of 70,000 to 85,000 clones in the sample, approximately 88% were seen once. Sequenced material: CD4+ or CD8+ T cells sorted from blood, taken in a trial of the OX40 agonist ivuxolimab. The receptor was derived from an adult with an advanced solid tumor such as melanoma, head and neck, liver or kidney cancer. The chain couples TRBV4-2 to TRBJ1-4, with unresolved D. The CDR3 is CASSQAGNEKLFF. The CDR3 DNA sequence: TGTGCCAGCAGCCAAGCGGGGAATGAAAAACTGTTTTTT.